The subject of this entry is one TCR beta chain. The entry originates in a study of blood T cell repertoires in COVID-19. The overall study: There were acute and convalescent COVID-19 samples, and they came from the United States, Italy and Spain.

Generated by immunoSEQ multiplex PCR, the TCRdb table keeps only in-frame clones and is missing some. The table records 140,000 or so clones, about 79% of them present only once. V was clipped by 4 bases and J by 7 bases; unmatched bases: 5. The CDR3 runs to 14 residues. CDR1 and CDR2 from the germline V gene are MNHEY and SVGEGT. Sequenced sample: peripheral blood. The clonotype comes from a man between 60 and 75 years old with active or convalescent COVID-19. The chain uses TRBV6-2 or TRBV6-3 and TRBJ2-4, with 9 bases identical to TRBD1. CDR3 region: CASSLGTGTNIQYF. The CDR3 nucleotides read TGTGCCAGCAGTTTAGGGACAGGGACGAACATTCAGTACTTC.